This passage covers 17 T cell receptor beta chains from one sample sequenced in a study of T cell clones after liver transplantation. Assay: immunoSEQ multiplex PCR; the TCRdb copy retains only in-frame clones and omits some. This sample has roughly 65,000 clones, with over 90% found just once. Sequencing used CD4+ T cells from blood, obtained around 25 months after liver transplant. The source of these receptors is a human patient who received a liver transplant. Some T cells may be supplied by the graft donor.

The chain has TRBV11-2 and TRBJ2-1; TRBD2 is a possible D gene (5 bases). The CDR3 extends over 15 amino acids. Trimming took off 2 bases at V and 1 base at J, with 9 bases between the two ends. The germline V gene encodes CDR1 SGHAT and CDR2 FQNNGV. CDR3 protein: CASSLSRDSYNEQFF. CDR3 nucleotide sequence: TGTGCCAGCAGCTTATCGAGGGATTCCTACAATGAGCAGTTCTTC.

This sequence joins TRBV7-8 and TRBJ2-7; the match to TRBD1 covers 8 bases. The CDR3 is 17 residues long. Germline CDR1 is SGHVS and CDR2 is FQNEAQ. Trimming at V came to 5 bases and at J to 6 bases, leaving 18 bases not matched to a gene. CDR3 nucleotide sequence: TGTGCCAGCAGCGCCTATGTAGTGGGACAGGCCGCGTCCGAGCAGTACTTC. It translates to CASSAYVVGQAASEQYF.

The V call is TRBV5-1, the J call TRBJ1-2; tentative D call: TRBD1 (5 bases). The CDR3 length is 15 residues. Trimming took 0 bases from V and 6 from J, leaving 15 bases between them. Germline assignment: CDR1 SGHRS and CDR2 YFSETQ. The CDR3 DNA follows: TGCGCCAGCAGCTTGGTAGTTGAGGGGCCAGATGGCTACACCTTC. Protein sequence: CASSLVVEGPDGYTF.

The V and J genes are TRBV19 and TRBJ2-7, with a weak D call TRBD2 (7 bases). The V end was cut by 4 bases, the J end by 2 bases, with 12 bases between. Germline assignment: CDR1 LNHDA and CDR2 SQIVND (reference sequence). The CDR3 sequence is 14 residues long. CDR3 protein: CASSSRGGTYEQYF. In nucleotides, the CDR3 is TGTGCCAGTAGTAGTAGGGGGGGAACCTACGAGCAGTACTTC.

The chain uses TRBV19 and TRBJ2-1, with 8 bases lining up with TRBD2. The CDR3 runs 16 residues. Losses at the gene ends were 0 bases for V and 4 bases for J; bases not matched to a gene: 5. Germline V gene sequence: CDR1 LNHDA, CDR2 SQIVND (reference sequence). CDR3 sequence (DNA): TGTGCCAGTAGTATAGATAGCGGGATCTTATACAATGAGCAGTTCTTC. Protein: CASSIDSGILYNEQFF.

The rearrangement uses TRBV27 and TRBJ1-1; a possible D gene is TRBD1 (5 bases). Germline V CDR1 and CDR2: MNHEY, SMNVEV (reference sequence). V lost 2 bases to trimming and J lost 1 base, with 8 bases between them. There are 14 residues in the CDR3. The CDR3 region has the DNA TGTGCCAGCAGTTTAATGGGGGGGAACACTGAAGCTTTCTTT. Protein product: CASSLMGGNTEAFF.

The chain combines TRBV5-1 with TRBJ2-2; D tentatively reads TRBD1 or TRBD2 (6 bases each). CDR3 length: 15 amino acids. V lost 2 bases and J 5 bases, leaving 13 bases between the germline ends. Per germline, CDR1 SGHRS and CDR2 YFSETQ. CDR3 in DNA: TGCGCCAGCAGCTTCGGCGGAGGGGGGACCGGGGAGCTGTTTTTT. It codes for CASSFGGGGTGELFF.

This chain connects TRBV7-9 to TRBJ2-7; 11 bases are shared with TRBD2. V was clipped by 0 bases and J by 1 base; unmatched bases: 2. This CDR3 region has 16 residues. Germline CDR1 is SEHNR and CDR2 is FQNEAQ (reference sequence). The CDR3 sequence is CASSLALAGGSYEQYF. DNA for the CDR3: TGTGCCAGCAGCTTAGCCTTAGCGGGAGGGTCCTACGAGCAGTACTTC.

This chain links TRBV18 with TRBJ2-7; 9 nucleotides agree with TRBD2. The V gene's germline CDR1 is KGHSH and CDR2 LQKENI. CDR3 size: 17 residues. J was trimmed by 1 base and V by 3 bases; bases with no gene match: 10. The CDR3 reads CASSPAAGGPKSYEQYF. CDR3 bases: TGTGCCAGCTCACCTGCGGCGGGAGGGCCTAAGTCCTACGAGCAGTACTTC.

V is TRBV27 and J is TRBJ2-3; 9 nucleotides align to TRBD1. CDR3 length equals 15 residues. V lost 5 bases, J lost 0 bases, and 3 bases stayed unmatched. Germline CDR1 MNHEY, CDR2 SMNVEV (reference sequence). The CDR3 sequence is CASSLTGGSTDTQYF. In DNA form, the CDR3 reads TGTGCCAGCAGTCTGACAGGGGGTAGCACAGATACGCAGTATTTT.

CDR3 sequence reads: CASSLAASTDTQYF. The CDR3 DNA is TGTGCCAGCAGTTTAGCGGCTTCCACAGATACGCAGTATTTT. The chain is built from TRBV27 and TRBJ2-3; D is unresolved. This CDR3 contains 14 residues. Germline-derived CDR1 and CDR2 are MNHEY and SMNVEV (reference sequence). V was clipped by 2 bases and J by 2 bases, with 8 bases between them.

The V gene is TRBV7-2, the J gene TRBJ2-3; no clear D. Germline loops: CDR1 SGHTA, CDR2 FQGNSA. Trimming stripped 6 bases from V and 4 bases from J, with 5 bases between. The CDR3 runs 11 residues. For the CDR3, the DNA is TGTGCCAGCAGTACGGCAGATACGCAGTATTTT. Residues: CASSTADTQYF.

The V call is TRBV5-1, the J call TRBJ2-7, with D uncertain. The CDR3 has 12 amino acids. Germline CDR1 SGHRS, CDR2 YFSETQ. V lost 3 bases and J 3 bases, leaving 7 bases between the germline ends. DNA of the CDR3: TGCGCCAGCAGCTCTAACAGCTACGAGCAGTACTTC. It yields the protein CASSSNSYEQYF.

The genes are TRBV30 and TRBJ2-2; D not resolved. The germline gives CDR1 GTSNPN, CDR2 SVGIG (reference sequence). CDR3 length: 15 residues. Trimming took 2 bases from V and 2 from J, leaving 12 bases between them. The CDR3 region has the DNA TGTGCCTGGAGTAATACCAGATTTAACACCGGGGAGCTGTTTTTT. Translation: CAWSNTRFNTGELFF. Combining the CDR3 with reference TRBV30 and TRBJ2-2 gives the whole variable domain SQTIHQWPATLVQPVGSPLSLECTVEGTSNPNLYWYRQAAGRGLQLLFYSVGIGQISSEVPQNLSASRPQDRQFILSSKKLLLSDSGFYLCAWSNTRFNTGELFFGEGSRLTVL.

The chain links TRBV19 to TRBJ2-1; a possible D gene is TRBD1 (5 bases). The V gene's germline CDR1 is LNHDA and CDR2 SQIVND (reference sequence). The CDR3 has 12 residues. Trimming removed 3 bases at V and 13 bases at J, with 13 bases between. The CDR3 protein is CASSIPRGYQFF. The CDR3 region has the DNA TGTGCCAGTAGTATCCCTAGGGGTTACCAGTTCTTC.

This chain connects TRBV19 to TRBJ1-2; no reliable D call. From germline, CDR1 is LNHDA and CDR2 SQIVND (reference sequence). V lost 9 bases, J lost 2 bases, and 13 bases lay in between. The CDR3 length is 13 residues. CDR3 nucleotide sequence: TGTGCCAGCGCAAGGGCAGGCAACTATGGCTACACCTTC. As protein: CASARAGNYGYTF.

The CDR3 DNA sequence: TGCAGCGTACCGGGACTAGCGGGACGTTTCAATGAGCAGTTCTTC. Residues: CSVPGLAGRFNEQFF. The chain has TRBV29-1 and TRBJ2-1; 13 bases agree with TRBD2. CDR1 and CDR2 from the germline V gene are SQVTM and ANQGSEA. This CDR3 has 15 amino acids. After removal of 6 bases from V and 6 bases from J, the junction contained 8 bases not matched to a gene.